The next 21 T cell receptor beta chains were all read from a single sample in a study of T cell responses to AZD1222 COVID-19 vaccine (dated by TCRdb to about 2021). Taken with the paper, the label for time point translates to: baseline before first vaccination. Libraries were made using the immunoSEQ multiplex PCR assay. TCRdb retrieved this table from immuneACCESS and kept in-frame rearrangements only. Not all clones are present; in checked studies, unresolved V genes account for under half, and no reason is known for the remainder. The sample profile shows roughly 110,000 clones; roughly 90% of them were found once. The ten biggest clones cover 6% to 7% of the sample. The sample was peripheral blood, taken on day 0 of AZD1222 vaccination. Receptor source: an adult in good health.

The chain links TRBV19 to TRBJ1-1, with 8 bases identical to TRBD1. The CDR3 spans 13 residues. Looked up from germline, CDR1 is LNHDA and CDR2 is SQIVND (reference sequence). V was clipped by 7 bases and J by 2 bases; unmatched bases: 3. The CDR3, as DNA: TGTGCCAGTATCGACAGGGGAAACACTGAAGCTTTCTTT. It specifies CASIDRGNTEAFF.

The chain has TRBV24-1 and TRBJ2-5; D not resolved. This CDR3 is 12 amino acids long. Trimming took off 4 bases at V and 1 base at J, with 3 bases between the two ends. Per the germline V gene, CDR1 is KGHDR and CDR2 is SFDVKD. In nucleotides, the CDR3 is TGTGCCACCAGTGAATCCCAAGAGACCCAGTACTTC. Amino acids: CATSESQETQYF.

V and J are TRBV7-6 and TRBJ1-6; a possible D gene is TRBD1 (5 bases). Trimming stripped 0 bases from V and 10 bases from J, with 13 bases between. The CDR3 runs 15 residues. Per the germline V gene, CDR1 is SGHVS and CDR2 is FNYEAQ. As DNA, the CDR3 is TGTGCCAGCAGCTTAGCGAACAGGAGGGACTCACCCCTCCACTTT. Translated, it gives CASSLANRRDSPLHF.

This clone was detected only once. The CDR3: CASSLFTDTQYF. In DNA, the CDR3 is TGTGCCAGCAGCCTCTTCACAGATACGCAGTATTTT. The chain has TRBV7-2 and TRBJ2-3; unclear D gene. The germline V and J ends were trimmed by 5 bases and 2 bases, with 5 bases remaining between them. The CDR3 is 12 amino acids. Germline CDR1 is SGHTA and CDR2 is FQGNSA.

This clone was seen only a few times. The gene calls are TRBV5-1 and TRBJ2-1; 9 bases match TRBD2. There are 15 residues in the CDR3. V trimming: 1 base; J trimming: 7 bases; junction bases outside the gene matches: 6. The germline V gene has CDR1 SGHRS and CDR2 YFSETQ. The CDR3 spells CASSLLAGEGNEQFF. The CDR3, as DNA: TGCGCCAGCAGCTTGTTAGCGGGAGAGGGTAATGAGCAGTTCTTC.

The gene calls are TRBV18 and TRBJ2-2; 8 bases line up with TRBD2. The CDR3 extends over 16 amino acids. The ends lost 3 bases at V and 7 bases at J; junction bases unmatched: 10. Germline CDR1 and CDR2: KGHSH and LQKENI. Written as DNA, the CDR3 is TGTGCCAGCTCACCTAGCGGGATCGGGTACGGCGGGGAGCTGTTTTTT. The encoded protein is CASSPSGIGYGGELFF.

This chain links TRBV10-3 with TRBJ2-3, with D unresolved. V dropped 6 bases and J dropped 2 bases, with 15 bases sitting between them. The CDR3 has 15 residues. Germline CDR1 ENHRY, CDR2 SYGVKD. The CDR3 sequence: CAIRPRLDSTDTQYF. The CDR3, as DNA: TGTGCCATCAGACCTCGACTCGATTCCACAGATACGCAGTATTTT.

The chain recombines TRBV10-3 with TRBJ2-1; 12 nucleotides match TRBD2. V shed 2 bases, J shed 3 bases, and the junction held 8 bases outside the gene matches. The CDR3 totals 18 residues. Germline assignment: CDR1 ENHRY and CDR2 SYGVKD. Here the CDR3 reads CAISEGTSGFDVYNEQFF. CDR3 coding DNA: TGTGCCATCAGTGAGGGGACTAGCGGGTTTGATGTCTACAATGAGCAGTTCTTC.

V gene TRBV10-2 combines with J gene TRBJ1-5, with D unclear. The V gene lost 0 bases and the J gene lost 4 bases, with 7 bases spanning the gap. Germline V lookup: CDR1 WSHSY, CDR2 SAAADI. The CDR3 contains 14 residues. The CDR3 loop reads CASSESVPNQPQHF. The CDR3 region has the DNA TGCGCCAGCAGTGAGTCGGTGCCTAATCAGCCCCAGCATTTT.

The genes are TRBV9 and TRBJ1-1; 8 bases are shared with TRBD1. The germline V gene has CDR1 SGDLS and CDR2 YYNGEE. The V gene end was trimmed by 0 bases and the J gene end by 3 bases; junction bases not matched to a gene: 4. The CDR3 runs to 15 residues. The CDR3 nucleotides read TGTGCCAGCAGCGTAGAAGACAGGGGAGACACTGAAGCTTTCTTT. Translated: CASSVEDRGDTEAFF.

V usage is TRBV5-4 and J usage is TRBJ2-3, with 9 bases aligning to TRBD2. CDR1 and CDR2 (germline): SGHNT, YYREEE (reference sequence). V lost 2 bases and J lost 5; bases outside the gene matches: 0. This CDR3 spans 13 amino acids. CDR3 in DNA: TGTGCCAGCAGCTTAGCGGGAGGAGATACGCAGTATTTT. Its translation: CASSLAGGDTQYF.

The chain is built from TRBV5-4 and TRBJ2-1, with D possibly being TRBD2 (6 bases). The germline CDR1 and CDR2 sequences are SGHNT and YYREEE (reference sequence). V lost 3 bases to trimming and J lost 4 bases, with 17 bases between them. The CDR3 is 16 residues long. The CDR3 sequence is CASSSSSDVVYNEQFF. The CDR3, as DNA: TGTGCCAGCAGCTCCTCTAGCGATGTAGTTTACAATGAGCAGTTCTTC. The whole variable domain, filled in from reference TRBV5-4 and TRBJ2-1, reads ETGVTQSPTHLIKTRGQQVTLRCSSQSGHNTVSWYQQALGQGPQFIFQYYREEENGRGNFPPRFSGLQFPNYSSELNVNALELDDSALYLCASSSSSDVVYNEQFFGPGTRLTVL.

The V gene is TRBV6-6, the J gene TRBJ2-5; 11 nucleotides line up with TRBD2. Germline CDR1 and CDR2: MNHNY and SVGAGI (reference sequence). The V gene end was trimmed by 4 bases and the J gene end by 3 bases; junction bases not matched to a gene: 7. The CDR3 spans 16 residues. This chain's CDR3 is CASSSRLTSGKETQYF. As DNA, the CDR3 is TGTGCCAGCAGTTCCCGCCTGACTAGCGGGAAAGAGACCCAGTACTTC.

The V gene is TRBV3-1 (or the pseudogene TRBV3-2), the J gene TRBJ1-6; the D gene is possibly TRBD1 (6 bases). Germline V gene data show CDR1 as LGHDT and CDR2 as YNNKEL (reference sequence). This CDR3 spans 14 amino acids. V dropped 4 bases and J dropped 8 bases, with 12 bases sitting between them. CDR3 region: CASSPTGGDSPLHF. CDR3 in DNA: TGTGCCAGCAGCCCGACGGGGGGCGATTCACCCCTCCACTTT.

V and J are TRBV3-1 (or the pseudogene TRBV3-2) and TRBJ2-7; 10 nucleotides align to TRBD1. After removal of 2 bases from V and 6 bases from J, the junction contained 7 bases not matched to a gene. Germline CDR1 reads LGHDT; CDR2 reads YNNKEL (reference sequence). The CDR3 runs to 15 residues. The CDR3 DNA reads TGTGCCAGCAGCCAAATGACAGGGGGCGCGTCCGAGCAGTACTTC. Protein product: CASSQMTGGASEQYF.

The rearrangement uses TRBV2 and TRBJ1-4, with D possibly being TRBD1 (5 bases). Trimming took 7 bases from V and 5 from J, leaving 14 bases between them. CDR1 and CDR2 (germline): SNHLY, FYNNEI. CDR3 length equals 14 residues. The CDR3: CASIAGTWNEKLFF. CDR3 DNA: TGTGCCAGCATTGCCGGGACGTGGAATGAAAAACTGTTTTTT.

This chain joins TRBV3-1 (or the pseudogene TRBV3-2) and TRBJ2-4; tentatively, D is TRBD1 (6 bases). The V end lost 7 bases, the J end lost 2 bases, and 21 bases lay between the germline ends. The germline V gene has CDR1 LGHDT and CDR2 YNNKEL (reference sequence). The CDR3 has 17 amino acids. The CDR3 here is CASTPWRPGVSKNIQYF. In nucleotides, the CDR3 is TGTGCCAGCACTCCCTGGCGGCCAGGGGTGTCCAAAAACATTCAGTACTTC.

The chain has TRBV27 and TRBJ2-1; 9 nucleotides line up with TRBD2. The ends lost 4 bases at V and 2 bases at J; junction bases unmatched: 9. This CDR3 region has 17 residues. Germline V gene data show CDR1 as MNHEY and CDR2 as SMNVEV (reference sequence). The DNA for the CDR3 is TGTGCCAGCAGTTCCCCCGGGACTAGCTCAACCTACAATGAGCAGTTCTTC. Amino acid sequence: CASSSPGTSSTYNEQFF.

This sequence joins TRBV28 and TRBJ1-4, with D unclear. Trimming removed 5 bases at V and 0 bases at J, with 7 bases between. Germline V lookup: CDR1 MDHEN, CDR2 SYDVKM. The CDR3 length is 14 residues. The CDR3 loop reads CASSGPATNEKLFF. In DNA form, the CDR3 reads TGTGCCAGCAGTGGACCCGCAACTAATGAAAAACTGTTTTTT.

CDR3 in amino acids: CASSEVYAGWDREQFF. In DNA form, the CDR3 reads TGTGCCAGCAGTGAAGTGTATGCGGGGTGGGACCGTGAGCAGTTCTTC. This sequence joins TRBV6-1 and TRBJ2-1; a weak D match, TRBD2 (6 bases). This CDR3 spans 16 amino acids. V lost 1 base and J 9 bases, leaving 19 bases between the germline ends. The germline V gene encodes CDR1 MNHNS and CDR2 SASEGT.

The V and J genes are TRBV7-9 and TRBJ1-5, with D possibly being TRBD1 (5 bases). CDR1 and CDR2 (germline): SEHNR, FQNEAQ (reference sequence). V gave up 5 bases and J gave up 9 bases, with 17 bases separating them. The CDR3 totals 14 residues. The CDR3 sequence is CASSTTDGGGPQHF. Written as DNA, the CDR3 is TGTGCCAGCAGCACCACCGACGGTGGGGGGCCCCAGCATTTT. Combining the CDR3 with reference TRBV7-9 and TRBJ1-5 gives the whole variable domain DTGVSQNPRHKITKRGQNVTFRCDPISEHNRLYWYRQTLGQGPEFLTYFQNEAQLEKSRLLSDRFSAERPKGSFSTLEIQRTEQGDSAMYLCASSTTDGGGPQHFGDGTRLSIL.